The 3 T cell receptor beta chains reported below all come from one sample, sequenced in a study of blood T cell repertoires in COVID-19. TCRdb's table, derived via immunoSEQ multiplex PCR, lists solely in-frame clones and lacks some. Of about 8,300 clones listed, over 70% are singletons. What was sequenced was peripheral blood. The receptors here all came from a human donor in a cohort sampled during active COVID-19.

The chain recombines TRBV27 with TRBJ2-5; possible D gene TRBD1, 7 bases. This CDR3 is 15 amino acids long. In germline, CDR1 is MNHEY, CDR2 SMNVEV (reference sequence). Trimming left V 0 bases short and J 5 bases short, with 13 bases between. The CDR3 sequence is CASSLSWAGGETQYF. CDR3 sequence (DNA): TGTGCCAGCAGTTTATCATGGGCAGGGGGGGAGACCCAGTACTTC.

The rearrangement links TRBV28 to TRBJ1-1, with D possibly matching TRBD1 (5 bases). Germline V gene lookup returns CDR1 MDHEN and CDR2 SYDVKM. Trimming shortened V by 5 bases and J by 5 bases, and 18 bases separated the two germline ends. The CDR3 totals 15 residues. This CDR3 reads CASSQAGLSPTEAFF. Here the CDR3 DNA reads TGTGCCAGCAGTCAAGCGGGACTCTCGCCAACTGAAGCTTTCTTT.

The chain recombines TRBV27 with TRBJ2-3, with a possible D match to TRBD2 (6 bases). CDR3 size: 14 residues. Germline V gives CDR1 MNHEY, CDR2 SMNVEV (reference sequence). Trimming pared 2 bases from V and 8 bases from J, leaving 14 bases between. In DNA form, the CDR3 reads TGTGCCAGCAGTTTACGGCGGGGCGGATTTACGCAGTATTTT. Its translation is CASSLRRGGFTQYF.